Below, 18 T cell receptor beta chains from the same sample are listed, as sequenced in a study of T cells in Graves' hyperthyroidism and ophthalmopathy. RNA transcripts gave rise to amplified TCR beta CDR3 regions. TCR CDR3 regions were first amplified by RT-PCR with HTBI primers. One entry per CDR3 protein, called by TCRdb with MiXCR from the multiplex PCR reads. The profile shows hundreds of thousands of distinct CDR3 sequences, 35% to 45% of them singletons. The sequencing input was blood. The receptor source for this set is a young man with Graves' hyperthyroidism.

Notes on this clonotype: Just one base apart from a much larger clone, this may be a read error. This chain connects TRBV7-9 to TRBJ1-1; D is unresolved. Germline-derived CDR1 and CDR2 are SEHNR and FQNEAQ (reference sequence). This CDR3 region has 13 residues. The CDR3 DNA reads TGTGCCAGCAGCTTAGGATGGAGCACTGGAGCTTTCTTT. Amino acids: CASSLGWSTGAFF.

Note on this clonotype: With a much larger clone just one base away, this may be a read error. J is TRBJ2-5 and V is TRBV19, with 7 bases matching TRBD2. This CDR3 has 13 residues. Germline loops: CDR1 LNHDA, CDR2 SQIVND (reference sequence). This CDR3 is CASSSGTKETQCF. The CDR3 region has the DNA TGTGCCAGTAGTTCCGGGACTAAGGAGACCCAGTGCTTC.

The chain has TRBV29-1 and TRBJ1-1; 8 bases are a match to TRBD1. The CDR3 totals 11 residues. Germline V CDR1 and CDR2: SQVTM, ANQGSEA. Unmatched junction bases numbered 2, after V lost 7 bases and J lost 4 bases. DNA for the CDR3: TGCAGCGCGGACAGGGCCACTGAAGCTTTCTTT. Amino acids: CSADRATEAFF. Full variable domain (missing parts from reference TRBV29-1 and TRBJ1-1): SAVISQKPSRDICQRGTSLTIQCQVDSQVTMMFWYRQQPGQSLTLIATANQGSEATYESGFVIDKFPISRPNLTFSTLTVSNMSPEDSSIYLCSADRATEAFFGQGTRLTVV.

The chain has TRBV15 and TRBJ2-3; possibly TRBD1 or TRBD2 for D (5 bases each). The CDR3 spans 14 residues. Trimming stripped 5 bases from V and 1 base from J, with 10 bases between. The V gene's germline CDR1 is LNHNV and CDR2 YYDKDF (reference sequence). The CDR3 region is CATSWGPRTDTQYF. CDR3 coding DNA: TGTGCCACCAGCTGGGGACCGCGCACAGATACGCAGTATTTT.

This clonotype was counted ten times or more. This rearrangement joins TRBV20-1 to TRBJ2-7; D unresolved. Between the trimmed V and J ends, which lost 3 bases and 6 bases, there was a span of 18 bases. The CDR3 contains 14 residues. Germline V gives CDR1 DFQATT, CDR2 SNEGSKA (reference sequence). The CDR3: CSASLSGSKSEQYF. The DNA of the CDR3 is TGCAGTGCTAGCCTGTCGGGCAGCAAATCCGAGCAGTACTTC.

V is TRBV4-1 and J is TRBJ1-5, with D possibly being TRBD1 (6 bases). Trimming removed 4 bases from V and 5 bases from J, with 9 bases in between. The V gene's germline CDR1 is MGHRA and CDR2 YSYEKL. CDR3 length: 13 amino acids. The CDR3 spells CASSLDSHQPQHF. The CDR3 coding sequence is TGCGCCAGCAGCCTGGACAGCCATCAGCCCCAGCATTTT.

There are many counts of this clonotype. The V and J genes are TRBV6-5 and TRBJ1-5, with 8 bases that match TRBD1. The germline V gene encodes CDR1 MNHEY and CDR2 SVGAGI. CDR3 length equals 14 residues. V shed 6 bases, J shed 7 bases, and the junction held 8 bases outside the gene matches. The CDR3 DNA follows: TGTGCCAGCAGACCAGGACAGGGTGAGCAGCCCCAGCATTTT. Its protein is CASRPGQGEQPQHF.

Worth noting for this clonotype: Being one base from a much bigger clone, this may be a read error. The chain combines TRBV7-2 with TRBJ2-5, with TRBD1 matching 8 bases. CDR1 and CDR2 from the germline V gene are SGHTA and FQGNSA. After removal of 3 bases from V and 2 bases from J, the junction contained 8 bases not matched to a gene. The CDR3 spans 16 residues. CDR3 DNA: TGTGCCAGCAGCTTCGGTGGCCAGGGGGCACAAGAGACCCAGTACTTC. It yields the protein CASSFGGQGAQETQYF.

In this sample, this clonotype turned up a few times. The chain recombines TRBV2 with TRBJ2-2; 7 positions agree with TRBD1. The junction had 5 bases not matched to a gene; V was cut back by 7 bases and J by 6 bases. The length of the CDR3 is 13 residues. Germline CDR1 SNHLY, CDR2 FYNNEI. Here the CDR3 reads CASIEGGPGELFF. The CDR3 DNA follows: TGTGCCAGCATCGAAGGGGGCCCCGGGGAGCTGTTTTTT. Complete variable domain (other parts from reference TRBV2 and TRBJ2-2): EPEVTQTPSHQVTQMGQEVILRCVPISNHLYFYWYRQILGQKVEFLVSFYNNEISEKSEIFDDQFSVERPDGSNFTLKIRSTKLEDSAMYFCASIEGGPGELFFGEGSRLTVL.

The genes are TRBV7-6 and TRBJ2-7, with D possibly being TRBD1 (7 bases). The CDR3 extends over 15 amino acids. The V end was cut by 1 base, the J end by 5 bases, with 15 bases between. Looked up from germline, CDR1 is SGHVS and CDR2 is FNYEAQ. The CDR3 here is CASSLEDAGQNEQYF. The DNA for the CDR3 is TGTGCCAGCAGCTTAGAAGATGCGGGACAGAACGAGCAGTACTTC. Full variable domain (rest looked up from reference TRBV7-6 and TRBJ2-7): GAGVSQSPRYKVTKRGQDVALRCDPISGHVSLYWYRQALGQGPEFLTYFNYEAQQDKSGLPNDRFSAERPEGSISTLTIQRTEQRDSAMYRCASSLEDAGQNEQYFGPGTRLTVT.

This clonotype has at least ten counts. The chain links TRBV6-6 to TRBJ2-7, with 8 bases that match TRBD2. CDR1 is MNHNY, CDR2 SVGAGI, per germline (reference sequence). CDR3 size: 16 residues. The V gene end was trimmed by 5 bases and the J gene end by 6 bases; junction bases not matched to a gene: 15. As DNA, the CDR3 is TGTGCCAGCAGTCATCGGTTCGGCGGGAGGCCTCTCGAGCAGTACTTC. Residues: CASSHRFGGRPLEQYF.

A note on this clonotype: Germline and junction disagree at one end, which may indicate a read error. The gene calls are TRBV7-8 and TRBJ2-7, with D tentatively TRBD2 (5 bases). The CDR3 runs 12 residues. Germline-derived CDR1 and CDR2 are SGHVS and FQNEAQ. CDR3 protein: CASSLEDDEQYF. The CDR3 DNA follows: TGCGCCAGCAGCTTGGAGGACGACGAGCAGTACTTC. Supplemented by reference TRBV7-8 and TRBJ2-7, the full variable domain reads GAGVSQSPRYKVAKRGQDVALRCDPISGHVSLFWYQQALGQGPEFLTYFQNEAQLDKSGLPSDRFFAERPEGSVSTLKIQRTQQEDSAVYLCASSLEDDEQYFGPGTRLTVT.

This clonotype was seen many times. The genes are TRBV7-8 and TRBJ2-2; no clear D. The V gene lost 1 base and the J gene lost 0 bases, with 3 bases spanning the gap. The CDR3 is 14 residues long. Germline assignment: CDR1 SGHVS and CDR2 FQNEAQ. CDR3 amino acids: CASSLVTNTGELFF. For the CDR3, the DNA is TGTGCCAGCAGCTTAGTGACGAACACCGGGGAGCTGTTTTTT.

This clonotype was counted only a few times. This chain joins TRBV4-2 and TRBJ1-2, with D possibly TRBD1 on 6 matching bases. The germline CDR1 and CDR2 sequences are LGHNA and YNFKEQ. Trimming took 0 bases from V and 6 from J, leaving 14 bases between them. CDR3 size: 15 residues. The CDR3 DNA reads TGTGCCAGCAGCCAAGAAGGAGAGGGGGTACATGGCTACACCTTC. This translates into CASSQEGEGVHGYTF.

This clonotype was detected a few times. The chain carries TRBV7-2 and TRBJ2-5; D gene ambiguous. The CDR3 has 13 residues. CDR1 and CDR2 from the germline V gene are SGHTA and FQGNSA. The V and J ends lost 0 bases and 5 bases respectively, with 7 bases between them. The CDR3 DNA reads TGTGCCAGCAGCTTAGCCCCCTGGGAGACCCAGTACTTC. It yields the protein CASSLAPWETQYF.

The J gene is TRBJ1-1, the V gene TRBV6-2 or TRBV6-3; D unclear. Trimming took 5 bases from V and 2 from J, leaving 12 bases between them. This CDR3 spans 14 amino acids. The V gene's germline CDR1 is MNHEY and CDR2 SVGEGT. Here the CDR3 DNA reads TGTGCCAGCAGTAGAAGCTACGGCAACACTGAAGCTTTCTTT. Amino acid sequence: CASSRSYGNTEAFF.

This clonotype showed up just a few times. The chain combines TRBV2 with TRBJ1-1; D perhaps matches TRBD1 (6 bases). CDR3 length: 20 residues. Germline CDR1 is SNHLY and CDR2 is FYNNEI. Deletions cut 0 bases from V and 1 base from J, with 24 bases between. The CDR3 is CASSEALQIVGASGNTEAFF. CDR3 nucleotide sequence: TGTGCCAGCAGTGAAGCGCTTCAGATAGTGGGGGCGTCAGGGAACACTGAAGCTTTCTTT.

This clonotype was found a few times. V is TRBV6-5 and J is TRBJ2-5; either TRBD1 or TRBD2 may supply D (5 bases each). Germline values: CDR1 MNHEY, CDR2 SVGAGI. V was shortened by 7 bases and J by 6 bases, with 18 bases between the two germline ends. CDR3 length: 14 residues. CDR3 coding DNA: TGTGCCAGCACTAGGGACCTTGGAGGAAAGACCCAGTACTTC. This sequence encodes CASTRDLGGKTQYF.